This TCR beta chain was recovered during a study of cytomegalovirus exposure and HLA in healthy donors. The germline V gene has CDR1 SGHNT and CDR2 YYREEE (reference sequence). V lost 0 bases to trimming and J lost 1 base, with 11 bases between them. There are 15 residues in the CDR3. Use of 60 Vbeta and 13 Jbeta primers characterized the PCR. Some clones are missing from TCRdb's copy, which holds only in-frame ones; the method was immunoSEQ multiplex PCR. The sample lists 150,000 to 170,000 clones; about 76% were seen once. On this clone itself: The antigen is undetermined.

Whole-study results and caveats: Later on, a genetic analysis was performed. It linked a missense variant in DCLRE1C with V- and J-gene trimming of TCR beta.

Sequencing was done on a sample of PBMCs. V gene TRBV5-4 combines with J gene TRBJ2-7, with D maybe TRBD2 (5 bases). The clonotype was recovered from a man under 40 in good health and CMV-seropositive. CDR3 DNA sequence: TGTGCCAGCAGCTTGGGTGGTAGCGAGTCCTACGAGCAGTACTTC. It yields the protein CASSLGGSESYEQYF.